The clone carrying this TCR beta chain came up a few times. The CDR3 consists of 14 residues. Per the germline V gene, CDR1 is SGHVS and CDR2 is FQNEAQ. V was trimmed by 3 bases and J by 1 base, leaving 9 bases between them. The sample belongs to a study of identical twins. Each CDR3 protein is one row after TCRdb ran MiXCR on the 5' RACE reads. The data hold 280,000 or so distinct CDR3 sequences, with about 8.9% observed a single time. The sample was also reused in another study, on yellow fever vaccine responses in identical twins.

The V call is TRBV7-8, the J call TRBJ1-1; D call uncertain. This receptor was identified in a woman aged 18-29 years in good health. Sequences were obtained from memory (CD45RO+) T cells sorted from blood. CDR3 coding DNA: TGTGCCAGCAGCTTCCTCGCCGGGAACACTGAAGCTTTCTTT. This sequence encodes CASSFLAGNTEAFF.